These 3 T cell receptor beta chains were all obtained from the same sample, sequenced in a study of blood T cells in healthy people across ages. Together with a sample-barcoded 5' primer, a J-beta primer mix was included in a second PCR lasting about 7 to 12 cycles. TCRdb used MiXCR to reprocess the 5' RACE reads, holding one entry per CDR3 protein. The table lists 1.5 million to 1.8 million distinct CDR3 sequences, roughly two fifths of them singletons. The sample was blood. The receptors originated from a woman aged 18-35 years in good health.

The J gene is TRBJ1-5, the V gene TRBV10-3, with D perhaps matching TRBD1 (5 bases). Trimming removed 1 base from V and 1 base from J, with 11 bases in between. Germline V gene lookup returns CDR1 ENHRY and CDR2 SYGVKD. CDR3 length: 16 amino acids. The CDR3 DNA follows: TGTGCCATCAGTGAGTGGGGGGAGGGGAGCAATCAGCCCCAGCATTTT. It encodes CAISEWGEGSNQPQHF.

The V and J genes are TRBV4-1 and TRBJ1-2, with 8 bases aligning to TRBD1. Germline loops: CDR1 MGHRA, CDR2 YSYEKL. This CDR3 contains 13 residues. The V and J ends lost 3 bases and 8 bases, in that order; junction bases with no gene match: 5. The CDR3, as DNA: TGCGCCAGCAGCCACACGACAGGGGTCGGCTACACCTTC. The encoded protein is CASSHTTGVGYTF.

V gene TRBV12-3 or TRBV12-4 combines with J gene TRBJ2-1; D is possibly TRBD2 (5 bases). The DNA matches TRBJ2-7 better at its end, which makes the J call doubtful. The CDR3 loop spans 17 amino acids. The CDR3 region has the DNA TGTGCCAGCAGTTTGGCTAGCAGGCGGTGGACCTACAATGAGCAGTACTTC. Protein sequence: CASSLASRRWTYNEQYF.